Following are 27 T cell receptor beta chains from one sample sequenced in a study of relationships among human T cell subsets. Semiquantitative ARM-PCR amplified T cell receptor alpha and beta CDR3 regions from mRNA. Exponential amplification used communal superprimers after tagged nested gene-specific primers in ARM-PCR. TCRdb itself ran the multiplex PCR reads through MiXCR, one entry per CDR3 protein. The table includes roughly 3,000 distinct CDR3 sequences, around 80% detected once. What was sequenced was total T cells sorted from blood. The receptors were sampled from a man between 40 and 49 years old in good health.

The chain has TRBV6-2 or TRBV6-3 and TRBJ1-1; D is possibly TRBD1 (5 bases). V lost 5 bases and J 5 bases, leaving 15 bases between the germline ends. The CDR3 contains 14 residues. The germline gives CDR1 MNHEY, CDR2 SVGEGT. CDR3 residues: CASSTQGWATEAFF. CDR3 DNA sequence: TGTGCCAGCAGTACCCAGGGATGGGCGACTGAAGCTTTCTTT.

The chain joins TRBV28 to TRBJ2-7, with unresolved D. This CDR3 spans 13 amino acids. Germline lookup yields CDR1 MDHEN and CDR2 SYDVKM. The V end lost 3 bases, the J end lost 2 bases, and 8 bases lay between the germline ends. DNA of the CDR3: TGTGCCAGCAGTTTCGGCGCAACCTACGAGCAGTACTTC. Translating it yields CASSFGATYEQYF.

This clonotype was picked up one time. The rearrangement joins TRBV4-1 to TRBJ2-1; no definite D call. The CDR3 is 13 residues long. Germline values: CDR1 MGHRA, CDR2 YSYEKL. Trimming took 0 bases from V and 5 from J, leaving 5 bases between them. CDR3 DNA sequence: TGCGCCAGCAGCCAAGATCTAGACAATGAGCAGTTCTTC. Translation gives CASSQDLDNEQFF.

The chain couples TRBV6-5 to TRBJ1-1; a possible D gene is TRBD1 (5 bases). The CDR3 sequence is 12 residues long. Trimming cost V 6 bases and J 5 bases, with 10 bases left between them. The germline V gene has CDR1 MNHEY and CDR2 SVGAGI. Here the CDR3 DNA reads TGTGCCAGCAGAGAGTGGGGGACTGAAGCTTTCTTT. It translates to CASREWGTEAFF.

The V and J genes are TRBV5-1 and TRBJ1-5; D is unresolved. V dropped 0 bases and J dropped 2 bases, with 9 bases sitting between them. The CDR3 spans 15 residues. Germline values: CDR1 SGHRS, CDR2 YFSETQ. CDR3: CASSLGPAGNQPQHF. Here the CDR3 DNA reads TGCGCCAGCAGCTTGGGTCCGGCCGGCAATCAGCCCCAGCATTTT.

This chain joins TRBV11-2 and TRBJ1-1, with 8 bases aligning to TRBD1. The CDR3 runs to 14 residues. The germline V gene encodes CDR1 SGHAT and CDR2 FQNNGV. Trimming took 5 bases from V and 4 from J; bases not matched to a gene: 6. For the CDR3, the DNA is TGTGCCAGCAGCACGCGGACAGGGTCCACTGAAGCTTTCTTT. It is translated as CASSTRTGSTEAFF.

The chain uses TRBV29-1 and TRBJ1-2; tentatively, D is TRBD1 (5 bases). V was clipped by 4 bases and J by 4 bases, with 16 bases between them. This CDR3 is built from 14 residues. Germline values: CDR1 SQVTM, CDR2 ANQGSEA. CDR3 sequence: CSVGSGKGPYGYTF. CDR3 in DNA: TGCAGCGTTGGTTCCGGCAAGGGGCCCTATGGCTACACCTTC.

The chain combines TRBV7-9 with TRBJ2-7, with TRBD1 matching over 9 bases. The J segment lost 6 bases and the V segment lost 7 bases, leaving 10 bases of the junction unmatched. Looked up from germline, CDR1 is SEHNR and CDR2 is FQNEAQ (reference sequence). The CDR3 length is 14 residues. For the CDR3, the DNA is TGTGCCAGCACCAATCGGGACAGGGTTTCCGAGCAGTACTTC. Translating it yields CASTNRDRVSEQYF.

This clonotype was seen just once. At one end, the junction sequence differs from germline, possibly due to a read error. The chain employs TRBV11-2 and TRBJ2-7; D is perhaps TRBD1 (6 bases). The CDR3 runs to 19 residues. From germline, CDR1 is SGHAT and CDR2 FQNNGV. The CDR3 coding sequence is TGTGCCAGCAGCTTAGGACCCCGCCGGATAGGGGGTAGCACCTACGAGCAGCACTTC. This encodes CASSLGPRRIGGSTYEQHF.

The chain combines TRBV19 with TRBJ2-1; no clear D. Germline-derived CDR1 and CDR2 are LNHDA and SQIVND (reference sequence). Trimming took 3 bases from V and 4 from J, leaving 7 bases between them. CDR3 length: 13 residues. The CDR3 reads CASSITHYNEQFF. The DNA of the CDR3 is TGTGCCAGTAGTATCACCCATTACAATGAGCAGTTCTTC.

In its sample, this clonotype was seen once. The chain couples TRBV12-3 or TRBV12-4 to TRBJ2-5; perhaps TRBD1 as D (7 bases). The V end was cut by 3 bases, the J end by 4 bases, with 9 bases between. The CDR3 extends over 13 amino acids. CDR3 sequence reads: CASSFRGAETQYF. CDR3 coding DNA: TGTGCCAGCAGTTTCAGGGGGGCAGAGACCCAGTACTTC.

The V call is TRBV5-1, the J call TRBJ2-5; TRBD2 matches 7 bases. This CDR3 has 16 residues. V dropped 0 bases and J dropped 1; count of bases not matched to a gene: 6. Per germline, CDR1 SGHRS and CDR2 YFSETQ. CDR3 residues: CASSLGAGRSQETQYF. Here the CDR3 DNA reads TGCGCCAGCAGCTTGGGAGCGGGGAGATCCCAAGAGACCCAGTACTTC.

This rearrangement joins TRBV11-2 to TRBJ2-7; a weak D match, TRBD2 (5 bases). The ends were cut back, 7 bases at V and 0 bases at J, with 10 bases in the middle. The V gene's germline CDR1 is SGHAT and CDR2 FQNNGV. The CDR3 length is 13 residues. The CDR3 is CASMAEDSYEQYF. The CDR3 nucleotides read TGTGCCAGCATGGCGGAGGACTCCTACGAGCAGTACTTC.

This clonotype was counted once. The chain combines TRBV11-2 with TRBJ2-5; TRBD2 might be the D (5 bases). CDR3 length: 13 amino acids. Trimming shortened V by 3 bases and J by 1 base, and 6 bases separated the two germline ends. Germline CDR1 reads SGHAT; CDR2 reads FQNNGV. CDR3 in amino acids: CASSFRGQETQYF. CDR3 DNA sequence: TGTGCCAGCAGCTTTCGGGGCCAAGAGACCCAGTACTTC.

J is TRBJ1-1 and V is TRBV28; no definite D call. CDR3 size: 17 residues. The V gene's germline CDR1 is MDHEN and CDR2 SYDVKM. V dropped 5 bases and J dropped 1 base, with 20 bases sitting between them. The CDR3 sequence is CASSLSARTPSNTEAFF. DNA for the CDR3: TGTGCCAGCAGTCTATCTGCGAGGACGCCTTCGAACACTGAAGCTTTCTTT.

J is TRBJ2-5 and V is TRBV28, with a possible D match to TRBD1 (5 bases). The germline gives CDR1 MDHEN, CDR2 SYDVKM. Trimming shortened V by 4 bases and J by 3 bases, and 12 bases separated the two germline ends. The CDR3 covers 14 residues. The CDR3 sequence is CASSSPQGKETQYF. Here the CDR3 DNA reads TGTGCCAGCAGTTCGCCTCAGGGAAAAGAGACCCAGTACTTC.

The rearrangement joins TRBV11-2 to TRBJ1-2; the match to TRBD1 covers 9 bases. This CDR3 region has 13 residues. Germline V gene lookup returns CDR1 SGHAT and CDR2 FQNNGV. V gave up 5 bases and J gave up 9 bases; unmatched junction bases: 7. As DNA, the CDR3 is TGTGCCAGCAGCAAAGGGACAGGGTCTAGCTACACCTTC. This codes for CASSKGTGSSYTF.

CDR3 loop: CASSLTGARETQYF. The CDR3 coding sequence is TGTGCCAGCAGCTTAACCGGGGCACGAGAGACCCAGTACTTC. This chain links TRBV11-1 with TRBJ2-5; the D gene could be TRBD1 or TRBD2 (5 bases each). The CDR3 sequence is 14 residues long. Germline assignment: CDR1 SGHAT and CDR2 FQDESV (reference sequence). The V and J ends lost 2 bases and 4 bases respectively, with 11 bases between them.

This clonotype was detected a few times. Likely a read error: the CDR3 ends without its conserved phenylalanine or tryptophan. The gene calls are TRBV5-1 and TRBJ2-7; D is unresolved. V lost 0 bases and J lost 5, with 12 bases in between. Germline V gene data show CDR1 as SGHRS and CDR2 as YFSETQ. The CDR3 contains 14 residues. In DNA, the CDR3 is TGCGCCAGCAGCTTGGCCGAAAGGGTCCACGAGCAGTACTTA. It encodes CASSLAERVHEQYL.

The chain is built from TRBV7-8 and TRBJ2-7; TRBD2 aligns across 8 bases. V was clipped by 5 bases and J by 4 bases; unmatched bases: 10. The CDR3 is made up of 15 amino acids. The germline CDR1 and CDR2 sequences are SGHVS and FQNEAQ. For the CDR3, the DNA is TGTGCCAGCAGCGCCATAGCGGGGACGGCTTACGAGCAGTACTTC. This sequence encodes CASSAIAGTAYEQYF.

The rearrangement links TRBV29-1 to TRBJ1-2; no clear D gene. Deletions cut 4 bases from V and 4 bases from J, with 10 bases between. This CDR3 is built from 12 residues. Germline-derived CDR1 and CDR2 are SQVTM and ANQGSEA. Here the CDR3 reads CSVVVGGYGYTF. Written as DNA, the CDR3 is TGCAGCGTTGTCGTCGGCGGCTATGGCTACACCTTC.

This chain connects TRBV11-2 to TRBJ1-2; possibly TRBD1 for D (5 bases). Per the germline V gene, CDR1 is SGHAT and CDR2 is FQNNGV. Trimming shortened V by 5 bases and J by 7 bases, and 14 bases separated the two germline ends. The CDR3 is made up of 13 amino acids. The CDR3 DNA reads as TGTGCCAGCAGCCCGGTTGATGGGGCTGGCTACACCTTC. It codes for CASSPVDGAGYTF.

This clonotype appeared a few times. CDR3 nucleotide sequence: TGTGCCAGCAGTTTTGGTGGGTCGGACGAGCAGTACTTC. It encodes CASSFGGSDEQYF. This sequence joins TRBV27 and TRBJ2-7; no clear D gene. Germline CDR1 reads MNHEY; CDR2 reads SMNVEV (reference sequence). V lost 3 bases and J 5 bases, leaving 11 bases between the germline ends. CDR3 length: 13 amino acids.

This CDR3 is CASSPGGRTGLYNEQFF. In DNA, the CDR3 is TGTGCCAGCAGCCCAGGGGGTAGGACAGGGCTGTACAATGAGCAGTTCTTC. The rearrangement uses TRBV7-8 and TRBJ2-1; 8 bases are a match to TRBD1. The J segment lost 4 bases and the V segment lost 5 bases, leaving 13 bases of the junction unmatched. Germline V gives CDR1 SGHVS, CDR2 FQNEAQ. This CDR3 spans 17 amino acids.

The gene calls are TRBV28 and TRBJ2-7; D is possibly TRBD2 (7 bases). The CDR3 extends over 13 amino acids. V was clipped by 6 bases and J by 5 bases, with 14 bases between them. The germline V gene has CDR1 MDHEN and CDR2 SYDVKM. DNA for the CDR3: TGTGCCAGCAGCCGGGGGGCGCAGGACGAGCAGTACTTC. As protein: CASSRGAQDEQYF. Based on the CDR3 plus reference TRBV28 and TRBJ2-7, the full variable domain is DVKVTQSSRYLVKRTGEKVFLECVQDMDHENMFWYRQDPGLGLRLIYFSYDVKMKEKGDIPEGYSVSREKKERFSLILESASTNQTSMYLCASSRGAQDEQYFGPGTRLTVT.

Remarks on this clonotype: Germline and junction disagree at one end, which may indicate a read error. The chain couples TRBV19 to TRBJ2-7; possibly TRBD2 for D (6 bases). This CDR3 is 9 amino acids long. Per germline, CDR1 LNHDA and CDR2 SQIVND (reference sequence). The CDR3 DNA reads as TGTGCCAGTAGTATGCGGGGACACTTC. Translated: CASSMRGHF.

This clonotype was counted a few times. The genes are TRBV7-6 and TRBJ2-7; D may be TRBD1 (6 bases). The CDR3 length is 16 residues. Trimming took 1 base from V and 2 from J, leaving 15 bases between them. CDR1 and CDR2 from the germline V gene are SGHVS and FNYEAQ. CDR3 coding DNA: TGTGCCAGCAGCTTAGAGGGGGACCCTCAAACCTACGAGCAGTACTTC. Amino acids: CASSLEGDPQTYEQYF.